A single T cell receptor beta chain is shown here with its context. Antigen: not known. Other DNA sequences from this sample encode an identical CDR3 as well. The data originate from a study of T cell responses to AZD1222 COVID-19 vaccine. General study points: Donors skewed white British and female; clonal diversity was possibly underestimated. Variant regions that are unmutated are reportedly the target of nearly half of spike-specific TCRs.

From germline, CDR1 is SGHRS and CDR2 YFSETQ. There are 13 residues in the CDR3. The V gene lost 2 bases and the J gene lost 7 bases, with 10 bases spanning the gap. The protocol was immunoSEQ multiplex PCR, while the TCRdb copy is restricted to in-frame clones and leaves out a portion. The sample records some 130,000 clones, around 90% being singletons. The receptor's source is an adult in good health. The V call is TRBV5-1, the J call TRBJ2-1, with D possibly being TRBD1 (5 bases). This specimen was peripheral blood, taken on day 0 of AZD1222 vaccination. The CDR3 nucleotides are TGCGCCAGCAGCTTTCGGCAGGGAAATGAGCAGTTCTTC. This translates into CASSFRQGNEQFF.